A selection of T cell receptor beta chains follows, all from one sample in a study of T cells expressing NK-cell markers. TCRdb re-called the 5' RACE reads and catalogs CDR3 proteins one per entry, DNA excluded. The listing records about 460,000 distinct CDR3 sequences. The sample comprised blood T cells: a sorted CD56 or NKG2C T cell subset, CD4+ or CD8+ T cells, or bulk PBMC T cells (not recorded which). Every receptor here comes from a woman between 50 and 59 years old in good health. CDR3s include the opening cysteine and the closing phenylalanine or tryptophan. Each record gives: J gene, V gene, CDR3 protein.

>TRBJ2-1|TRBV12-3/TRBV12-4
CASRRQGGNEQFF
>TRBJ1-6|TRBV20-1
CSASRVGDNSPLHF
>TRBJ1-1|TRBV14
CASSQYGVMNTEAFF
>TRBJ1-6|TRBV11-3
CASSLDRLGGSSYNSPLHF
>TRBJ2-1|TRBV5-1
CASSFLNNEQFF
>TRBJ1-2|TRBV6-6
CASFRAMDGYTF
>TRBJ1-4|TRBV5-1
CASSLEAGADEKLFF
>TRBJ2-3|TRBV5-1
CASSLAERISTDTQYF
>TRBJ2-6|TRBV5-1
CASSLSGTAGANVLTF
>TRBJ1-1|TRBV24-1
CATSETSDERSEAFF
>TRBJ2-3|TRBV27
CASMTGGVDTQYF
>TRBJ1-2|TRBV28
CASWTGGYGYTF
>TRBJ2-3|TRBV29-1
CSVDQGDGQYF
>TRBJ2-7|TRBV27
CASRVRQGYYEQYF
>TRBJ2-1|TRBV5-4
CASSSEPTSGTRNEQFF
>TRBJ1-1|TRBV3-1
CASSRPGRPMEAFF
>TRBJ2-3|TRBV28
CASAKGDRESDTQYF
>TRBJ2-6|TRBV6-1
CASSAFSRSGANVLTF
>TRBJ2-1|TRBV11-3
CASSLAITGGPDNEQFF
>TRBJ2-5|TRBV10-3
CAISYTDRVIEETQYF
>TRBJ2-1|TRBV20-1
CSALGRAYNEQFF
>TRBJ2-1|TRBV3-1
CASSQARQTLAVEQFF
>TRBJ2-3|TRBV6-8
CASSYSRPGGDTDTQYF
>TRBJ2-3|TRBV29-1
CSAMEGGINTQYF
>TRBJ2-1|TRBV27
CASSSPKKPGDEQFF
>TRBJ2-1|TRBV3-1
CASSRTSGRFRANDQFF
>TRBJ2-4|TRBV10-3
CAISESASTRQGNIQYF
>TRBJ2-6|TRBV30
CAWELAGLFSGANVLTF
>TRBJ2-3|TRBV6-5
CASSEDSYTDTQYF
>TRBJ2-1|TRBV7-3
CASSLDRGLEQFF
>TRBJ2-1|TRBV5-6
CASSLDDEQFF
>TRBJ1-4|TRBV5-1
CASSLGRTSTNEKLFF
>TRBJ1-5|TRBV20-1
CSANTPGQGASQPQHF
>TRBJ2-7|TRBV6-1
CASSEAGGDYEQYF
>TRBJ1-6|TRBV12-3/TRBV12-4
CASTNRGSPLHF
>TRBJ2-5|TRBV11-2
CASSLGGTFQETQYF
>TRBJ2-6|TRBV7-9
CASSGAGVFSGANVLTF